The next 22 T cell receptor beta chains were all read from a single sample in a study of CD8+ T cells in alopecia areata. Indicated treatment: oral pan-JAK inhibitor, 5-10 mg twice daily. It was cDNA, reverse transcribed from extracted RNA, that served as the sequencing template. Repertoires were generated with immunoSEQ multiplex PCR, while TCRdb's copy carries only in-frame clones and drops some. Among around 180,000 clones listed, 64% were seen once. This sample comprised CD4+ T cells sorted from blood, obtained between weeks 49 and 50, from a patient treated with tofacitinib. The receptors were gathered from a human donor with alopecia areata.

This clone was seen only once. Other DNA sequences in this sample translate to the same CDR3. This chain's CDR3 is CASSPTGTVNTGELFF. In DNA form, the CDR3 reads TGTGCCAGCAGCCCAACCGGGACAGTGAACACCGGGGAGCTGTTTTTT. The J gene is TRBJ2-2, the V gene TRBV2; 7 bases fit TRBD1. Germline V gives CDR1 SNHLY, CDR2 FYNNEI. V lost 6 bases and J lost 1; bases outside the gene matches: 8. CDR3 length: 16 amino acids.

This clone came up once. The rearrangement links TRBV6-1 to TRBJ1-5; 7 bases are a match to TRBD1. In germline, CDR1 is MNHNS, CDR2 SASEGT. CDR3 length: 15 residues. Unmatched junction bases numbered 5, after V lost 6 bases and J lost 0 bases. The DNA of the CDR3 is TGTGCCAGCAGCCTAAACAGGGGTAGCAATCAGCCCCAGCATTTT. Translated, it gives CASSLNRGSNQPQHF.

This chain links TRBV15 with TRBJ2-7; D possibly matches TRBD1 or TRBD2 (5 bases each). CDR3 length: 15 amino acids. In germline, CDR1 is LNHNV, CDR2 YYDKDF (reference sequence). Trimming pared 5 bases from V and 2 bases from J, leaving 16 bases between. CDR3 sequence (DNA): TGTGCCACCAGCCAACCCGGGACCACACCCTACGAGCAGTACTTC. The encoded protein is CATSQPGTTPYEQYF.

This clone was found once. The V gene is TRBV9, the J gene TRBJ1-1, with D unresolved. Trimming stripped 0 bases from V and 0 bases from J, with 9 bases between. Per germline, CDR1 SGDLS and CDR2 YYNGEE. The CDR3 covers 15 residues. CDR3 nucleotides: TGTGCCAGCAGCGTAGAGGCAGAGCTGAACACTGAAGCTTTCTTT. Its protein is CASSVEAELNTEAFF.

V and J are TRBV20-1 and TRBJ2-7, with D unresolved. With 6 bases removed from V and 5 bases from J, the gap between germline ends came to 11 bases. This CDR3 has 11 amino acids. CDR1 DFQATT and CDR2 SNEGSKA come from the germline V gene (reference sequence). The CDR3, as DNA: TGCAGTGCCCGGAAGAGCCACGAGCAGTACTTC. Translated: CSARKSHEQYF.

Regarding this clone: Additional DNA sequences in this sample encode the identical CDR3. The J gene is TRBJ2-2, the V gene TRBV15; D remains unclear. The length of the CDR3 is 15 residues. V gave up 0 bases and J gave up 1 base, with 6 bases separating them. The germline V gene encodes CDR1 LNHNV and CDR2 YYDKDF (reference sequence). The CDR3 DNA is TGTGCCACCAGCAGAGATGGCCTGAACACCGGGGAGCTGTTTTTT. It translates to CATSRDGLNTGELFF.

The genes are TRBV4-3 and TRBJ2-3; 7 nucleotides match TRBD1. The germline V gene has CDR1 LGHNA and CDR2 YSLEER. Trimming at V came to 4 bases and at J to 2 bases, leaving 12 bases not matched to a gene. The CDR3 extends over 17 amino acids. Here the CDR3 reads CASSLSSGTANTDTQYF. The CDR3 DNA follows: TGCGCCAGCAGCCTATCCTCCGGGACAGCGAACACAGATACGCAGTATTTT.

CDR3 loop: CASSLIDSLYEQYF. The CDR3 DNA reads as TGTGCCAGCAGCTTAATAGACAGCCTATACGAGCAGTACTTC. J is TRBJ2-7 and V is TRBV11-1; D is possibly TRBD1 (5 bases). From germline, CDR1 is SGHAT and CDR2 FQDESV (reference sequence). The V end was cut by 2 bases, the J end by 4 bases, with 12 bases between. The CDR3 extends over 14 amino acids.

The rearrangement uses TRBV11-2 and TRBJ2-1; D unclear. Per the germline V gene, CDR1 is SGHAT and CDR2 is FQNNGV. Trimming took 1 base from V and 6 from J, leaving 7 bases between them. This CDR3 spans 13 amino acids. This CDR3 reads CASSLVDPNEQFF. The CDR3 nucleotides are TGTGCCAGCAGCTTAGTGGACCCCAATGAGCAGTTCTTC.

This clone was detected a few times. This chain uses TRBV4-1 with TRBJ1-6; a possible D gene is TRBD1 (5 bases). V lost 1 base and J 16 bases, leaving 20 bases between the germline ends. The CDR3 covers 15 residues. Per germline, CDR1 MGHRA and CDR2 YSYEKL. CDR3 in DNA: TGCGCCAGCAGCCAAGTTTTAGGTGGCAGGGTTTTTCTCCACTTT. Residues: CASSQVLGGRVFLHF.

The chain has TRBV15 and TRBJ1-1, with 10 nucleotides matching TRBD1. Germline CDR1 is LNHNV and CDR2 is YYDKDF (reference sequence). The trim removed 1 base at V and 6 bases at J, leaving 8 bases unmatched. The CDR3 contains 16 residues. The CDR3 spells CATSRVGGQGSPEAFF. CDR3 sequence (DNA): TGTGCCACCAGCAGAGTAGGGGGACAGGGGAGTCCTGAAGCTTTCTTT.

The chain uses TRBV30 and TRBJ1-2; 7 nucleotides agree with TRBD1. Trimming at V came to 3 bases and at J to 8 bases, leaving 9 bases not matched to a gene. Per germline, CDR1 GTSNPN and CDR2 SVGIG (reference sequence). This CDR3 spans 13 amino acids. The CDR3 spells CAWSDNRGRGYTF. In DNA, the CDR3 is TGTGCCTGGAGCGACAACAGGGGTCGGGGCTACACCTTC.

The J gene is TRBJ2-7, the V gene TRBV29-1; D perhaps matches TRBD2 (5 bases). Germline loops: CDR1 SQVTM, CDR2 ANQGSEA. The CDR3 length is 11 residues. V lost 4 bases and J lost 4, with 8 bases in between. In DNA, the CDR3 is TGCAGCGTTGTACGGGGATACGAGCAGTACTTC. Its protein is CSVVRGYEQYF.

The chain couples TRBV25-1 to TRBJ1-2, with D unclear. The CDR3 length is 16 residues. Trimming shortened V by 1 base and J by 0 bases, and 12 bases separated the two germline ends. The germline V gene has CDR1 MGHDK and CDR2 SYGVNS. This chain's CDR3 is CASSESSGYPNYGYTF. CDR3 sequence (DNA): TGTGCCAGCAGTGAATCCTCGGGATACCCTAACTATGGCTACACCTTC.

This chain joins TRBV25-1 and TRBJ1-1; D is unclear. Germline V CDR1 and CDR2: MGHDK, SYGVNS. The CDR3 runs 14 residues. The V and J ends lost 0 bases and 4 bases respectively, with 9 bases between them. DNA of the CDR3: TGTGCCAGCAGTGAATATGGAGACTCCACTGAAGCTTTCTTT. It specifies CASSEYGDSTEAFF.

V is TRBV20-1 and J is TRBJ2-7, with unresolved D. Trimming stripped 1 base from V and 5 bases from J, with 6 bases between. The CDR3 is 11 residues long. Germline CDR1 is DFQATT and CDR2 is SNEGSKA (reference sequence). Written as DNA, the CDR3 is TGCAGTGCTAGAGTTGTAGACGAGCAGTACTTC. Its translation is CSARVVDEQYF.

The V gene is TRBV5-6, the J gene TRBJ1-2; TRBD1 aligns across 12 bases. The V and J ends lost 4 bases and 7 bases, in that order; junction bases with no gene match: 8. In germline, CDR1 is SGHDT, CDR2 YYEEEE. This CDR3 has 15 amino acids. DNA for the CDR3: TGTGCCAGCAGCCCCCGGGACAGGGGGCGCGGTGGCTACACCTTC. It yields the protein CASSPRDRGRGGYTF.

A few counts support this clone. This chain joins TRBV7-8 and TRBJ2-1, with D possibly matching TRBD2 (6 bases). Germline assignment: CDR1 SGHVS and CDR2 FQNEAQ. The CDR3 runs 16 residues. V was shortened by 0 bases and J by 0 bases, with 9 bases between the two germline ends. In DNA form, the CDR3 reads TGTGCCAGCAGCTTAGCGGCGGGGAGCTCCTACAATGAGCAGTTCTTC. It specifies CASSLAAGSSYNEQFF.

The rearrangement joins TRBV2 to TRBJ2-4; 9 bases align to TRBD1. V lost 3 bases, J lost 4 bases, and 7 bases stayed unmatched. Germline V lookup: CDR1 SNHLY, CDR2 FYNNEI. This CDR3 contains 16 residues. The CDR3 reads CASSEAGTGTKNIQYF. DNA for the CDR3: TGTGCCAGCAGTGAGGCAGGGACAGGGACAAAAAACATTCAGTACTTC.

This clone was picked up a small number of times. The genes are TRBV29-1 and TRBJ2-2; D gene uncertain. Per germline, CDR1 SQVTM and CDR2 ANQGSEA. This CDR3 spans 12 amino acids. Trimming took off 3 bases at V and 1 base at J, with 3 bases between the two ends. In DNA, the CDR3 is TGCAGCGTTGACGGGAACACCGGGGAGCTGTTTTTT. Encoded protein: CSVDGNTGELFF.

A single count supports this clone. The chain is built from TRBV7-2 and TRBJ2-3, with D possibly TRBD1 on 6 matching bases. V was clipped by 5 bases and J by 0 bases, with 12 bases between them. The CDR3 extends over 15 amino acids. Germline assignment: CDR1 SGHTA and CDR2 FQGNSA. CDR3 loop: CASSTQGSSTDTQYF. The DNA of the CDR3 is TGTGCCAGCAGCACCCAGGGGTCGAGCACAGATACGCAGTATTTT.

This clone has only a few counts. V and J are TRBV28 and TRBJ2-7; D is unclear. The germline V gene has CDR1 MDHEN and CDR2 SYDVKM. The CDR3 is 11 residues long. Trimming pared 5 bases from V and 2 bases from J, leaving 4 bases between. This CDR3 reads CASSATYEQYF. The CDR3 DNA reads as TGTGCCAGCAGTGCCACCTACGAGCAGTACTTC.